The clone carrying this T cell receptor beta chain has just a few counts. This record comes from a study of T cell repertoires in cytomegalovirus infection. Per germline, CDR1 SQVTM and CDR2 ANQGSEA. V gave up 7 bases and J gave up 5 bases, with 16 bases separating them. The CDR3 extends over 13 amino acids. Each CDR3 protein gets one entry after TCRdb re-called the reads with MiXCR. The sample includes around 530,000 distinct CDR3 sequences, 26% of them seen just once. V is TRBV29-1 and J is TRBJ2-3; D is unclear. The sequenced sample consisted of PBMCs. This receptor was taken from a human donor in good health (CMV status not recorded). Some clones in this sample may be carry-over from other donors' samples. As DNA, the CDR3 is TGCAGCGGGTTGCTGACCTGGGGAGATACGCAGTATTTT. Translating gives CSGLLTWGDTQYF.